A selection of T cell receptor beta chains follows, all from one sample in a study of CD8 T cells in Susac syndrome. TCRdb recomputed calls from the immunoSEQ multiplex PCR reads with MiXCR, one row per CDR3 protein. The table includes about 130,000 distinct CDR3 sequences, around nine tenths detected once. The material sequenced was CD8+ T cells from PBMCs. These receptors came from a human donor with multiple sclerosis. The CDR3 runs from the conserved cysteine through the conserved F or W. The order of the fields is D gene, clone size, V gene, J gene, CDR3 DNA, CDR3 protein. The D gene is left open where the match is weak. Clone size is stated in some rows and not others, as once, few, many or a class when expanded.

NA	NA	TRBV4-3	TRBJ2-7	TGCGCCAGCAGCCAAGTATCAGGGGCGGGAGAGCAGTACTTC	CASSQVSGAGEQYF
NA	NA	TRBV30	TRBJ1-1	TGTGCCTGGAGAGGGGGAGGGATTCCTGAAGCTTTCTTT	CAWRGGGIPEAFF
TRBD1	once	TRBV30	TRBJ1-1	TGTGCCTGGCAGGGGGCGAACACTGAAGCTTTCTTT	CAWQGANTEAFF
TRBD2	NA	TRBV29-1	TRBJ2-5	TGCAGCGTTGATGGGGCAGGACTAGCGGCTCAAGAGACCCAGTACTTC	CSVDGAGLAAQETQYF
TRBD2	NA	TRBV9	TRBJ2-7	TGTGCCAGCAGCGAGACTAGCGGGTCCGTCGAGCAGTACTTC	CASSETSGSVEQYF
TRBD2	NA	TRBV15	TRBJ2-1	TGTGCCACCAGCAGAAGGTTCGTAGCGGGAGGGGATGAGCAGTTCTTC	CATSRRFVAGGDEQFF
TRBD2	NA	TRBV29-1	TRBJ2-7	TGCAGCGCAACCGGGACTACCTACGAGCAGTACTTC	CSATGTTYEQYF
NA	NA	TRBV5-1	TRBJ1-1	TGCGCCAGCAGCTTGGATCAGTTGAACACTGAAGCTTTCTTT	CASSLDQLNTEAFF
NA	NA	TRBV29-1	TRBJ1-2	TGCAGCGTTGAGGTCCCCGTTTCCTATGGCTACACCTTC	CSVEVPVSYGYTF
NA	NA	TRBV18	TRBJ2-2	TGTGCCAGCTCACCCGCTGAGGGAACCGGGGAGCTGTTTTTT	CASSPAEGTGELFF
NA	NA	TRBV9	TRBJ1-1	TGTGCCAGCAGCGGGTACGGCGGTAACACTGAAGCTTTCTTT	CASSGYGGNTEAFF
NA	NA	TRBV28	TRBJ1-1	TGTGCCAGCAGTTTACGGTTCCAGGTCGTTGGCTTT	CASSLRFQVVGF
TRBD2	NA	TRBV20-1	TRBJ2-4	TGCAGTGCTGACGGAGCGGGAGGAAACATTCAGTACTTC	CSADGAGGNIQYF
TRBD1	once	TRBV4-1	TRBJ2-7	TGCGCCAGCAGCCCCATCCCTCAGGGGGACTACGAGCAGTACTTC	CASSPIPQGDYEQYF
NA	NA	TRBV5-1	TRBJ1-1	TGCGCCAGCAGCTTGGACGAACAGAAAACCTACACTGAAGCTTTCTTT	CASSLDEQKTYTEAFF
NA	NA	TRBV27	TRBJ2-3	TGTGCCAGCAGTTTACAGACCACAGATACGCAGTATTTT	CASSLQTTDTQYF
NA	NA	TRBV15	TRBJ2-1	TGTGCCACCAGTGGGATCCATCTGGCTTACAATGAGCAGTTCTTC	CATSGIHLAYNEQFF
NA	NA	TRBV6-2/TRBV6-3	TRBJ2-1	TGTGCCAGCCGGGCCGGACGGTCCTACAATGAGCAGTTCTTC	CASRAGRSYNEQFF
TRBD1	NA	TRBV4-1	TRBJ2-1	TGCGCCAGCAGCCATCCCACTGGACAGGGGAAGGTGGATGAGCAGTTCTTC	CASSHPTGQGKVDEQFF
TRBD2	NA	TRBV28	TRBJ2-1	TGTGCCAGCAGTACCATAGCACTAGCGGGCTCAGCTTACAATGAGCAGTTCTTC	CASSTIALAGSAYNEQFF
TRBD2	NA	TRBV6-2/TRBV6-3	TRBJ2-7	TGTGCCAGCAGGCATGGGACTAGCGACTCCTACGAGCAGTACTTC	CASRHGTSDSYEQYF
NA	NA	TRBV15	TRBJ2-7	TGTGCCACCAGCAGAGATAGGGGGAAGGTCAACGAGCAGTACTTC	CATSRDRGKVNEQYF
TRBD1	NA	TRBV27	TRBJ2-2	TGTGCCAGCAGTTCCCTTGGGACAGGGAGGGACGGGGAGCTGTTTTTT	CASSSLGTGRDGELFF
NA	NA	TRBV24-1	TRBJ2-1	TGTGCCACCTCTACAGGGCTTGGTGAGCAGTTCTTC	CATSTGLGEQFF
NA	NA	TRBV4-2	TRBJ1-1	TGTGCCAGCAGCCAAGAGGCAGCTATGAACACTGAAGCTTTCTTT	CASSQEAAMNTEAFF
TRBD2	NA	TRBV5-1	TRBJ2-2	TGCGCCAGCAGCTTGGTTTTGGGCGGGAGGAACACCGGGGAGCTGTTTTTT	CASSLVLGGRNTGELFF
NA	NA	TRBV27	TRBJ1-5	TGTGCCAGCGGGATTATGCCCCAGCATTTT	CASGIMPQHF
TRBD1	NA	TRBV6-2/TRBV6-3	TRBJ1-2	TGTGCCAGCAGTTACTGGGACAGCGGGGTGATTAACTATGGCTACACCTTC	CASSYWDSGVINYGYTF
NA	NA	TRBV19	TRBJ2-7	TGTGCCAGTAGTTGGGCTGGCCCCGACGAGCAGTACTTC	CASSWAGPDEQYF
TRBD2	NA	TRBV11-3	TRBJ2-7	TGTGCCAGCAGCGGCCCGGGGGGTTACGAGCAGTACTTC	CASSGPGGYEQYF
NA	NA	TRBV20-1	TRBJ1-1	TGCAGTGCTACCCTGGGAGCTGAAGCTTTCTTT	CSATLGAEAFF
TRBD1	once	TRBV23-1	TRBJ2-1	TGCGCCAGCGGGCACGATGGACAGGGCCGATCCTTAACTTTTAATGAGCAGTTCTTC	CASGHDGQGRSLTFNEQFF
NA	NA	TRBV7-9	TRBJ2-1	TGTTCCAGCAGCTCCGTGCCTACTTATGCGTTCTTC	CSSSSVPTYAFF
TRBD2	NA	TRBV20-1	TRBJ2-5	TGCAGTGCCAGCCGGAGCGGGGGACCAGATGACCAGTACTTC	CSASRSGGPDDQYF
NA	NA	TRBV4-2	TRBJ2-1	TGTGCCAGCAGCCAAGATGACTACAATGAGCAGTTCTTC	CASSQDDYNEQFF
NA	NA	TRBV27	TRBJ1-1	TGTGCCAGCAGTCCACTGACGGGAAAAGCTTTCTTT	CASSPLTGKAFF
NA	NA	TRBV11-2	TRBJ2-4	TGTGCCAGCAGCTCCGGAGAGAACATTCAGTACTTC	CASSSGENIQYF
NA	NA	TRBV5-6	TRBJ2-7	TGTGCCAGCAGCTTGCAGGACAGCCCCTACGAGCAGTACTTC	CASSLQDSPYEQYF
NA	few	TRBV7-6	TRBJ1-2	TGTGCCAGCAGCCCCGGGCGAGATGGCTACACCTTC	CASSPGRDGYTF
NA	once	TRBV10-3	TRBJ2-1	TGTGCCATCAGTGAGGGCAGCGGTTTCAATGAGCAGTTCTTC	CAISEGSGFNEQFF
TRBD1	once	TRBV6-6	TRBJ2-7	TGTGCCAGCAGTATTGACAGGGGCTACGAGCAGTACTTC	CASSIDRGYEQYF
NA	NA	TRBV27	TRBJ2-3	TGTGCCAGCAGTCCCGTAGGGGGGACAGATACGCAGTATTTT	CASSPVGGTDTQYF
NA	NA	TRBV7-8	TRBJ1-1	TGTGCCAGCCATCAGGGTTGGGACACTGAAGCTTTCTTT	CASHQGWDTEAFF
TRBD2	NA	TRBV7-9	TRBJ2-1	TGTGCCAGCAGCCCGACGACTAGCGGGGTTCACAATGAGCAGTTCTTC	CASSPTTSGVHNEQFF
NA	NA	TRBV9	TRBJ2-2	TGTGCCAGCAGCGTAGACGGGGAGCTGTTTTTT	CASSVDGELFF
NA	NA	TRBV6-5	TRBJ1-1	TGTGCCAGCAGCCCCAAGGCCACCGGGGTTGAAGCTTTCTTT	CASSPKATGVEAFF